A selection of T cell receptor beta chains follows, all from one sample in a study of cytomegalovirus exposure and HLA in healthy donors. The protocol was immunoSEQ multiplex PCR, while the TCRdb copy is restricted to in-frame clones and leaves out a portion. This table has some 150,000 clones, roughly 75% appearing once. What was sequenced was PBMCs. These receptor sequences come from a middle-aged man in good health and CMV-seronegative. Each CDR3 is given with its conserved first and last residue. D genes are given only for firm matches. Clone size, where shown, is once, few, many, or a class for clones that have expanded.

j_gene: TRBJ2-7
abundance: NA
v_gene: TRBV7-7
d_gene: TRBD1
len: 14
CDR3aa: CASSPGQDDYEQYF
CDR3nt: TGTGCCAGCAGTCCAGGACAGGACGATTACGAGCAGTACTTC

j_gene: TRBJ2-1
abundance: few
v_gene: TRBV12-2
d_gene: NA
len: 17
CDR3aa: CASRHAGDGLASDEQFF
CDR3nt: TGTGCAAGTCGCCATGCCGGCGACGGACTAGCGTCCGATGAGCAGTTCTTC

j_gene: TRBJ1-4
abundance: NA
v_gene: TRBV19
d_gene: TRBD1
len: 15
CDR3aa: CASSVPGQDNEKLFF
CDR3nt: TGTGCCAGTAGTGTCCCGGGACAGGATAATGAAAAACTGTTTTTT

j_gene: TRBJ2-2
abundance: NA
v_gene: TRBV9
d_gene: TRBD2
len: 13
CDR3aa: CASSVGTSGELFF
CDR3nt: TGTGCCAGCAGCGTAGGGACTAGCGGGGAGCTGTTTTTT

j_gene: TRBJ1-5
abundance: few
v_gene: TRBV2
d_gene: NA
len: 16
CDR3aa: CASSGGGSWENQPQHF
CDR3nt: TGTGCCAGCAGTGGGGGGGGATCTTGGGAGAATCAGCCCCAGCATTTT

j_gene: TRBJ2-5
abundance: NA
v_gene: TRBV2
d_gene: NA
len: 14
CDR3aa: CASSEYRVQETQYF
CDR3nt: TGTGCCAGCAGTGAATACAGAGTACAAGAGACCCAGTACTTC

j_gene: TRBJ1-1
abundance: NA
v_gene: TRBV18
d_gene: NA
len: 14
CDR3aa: CASSPPTVNTEAFF
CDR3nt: TGTGCCAGCTCACCACCCACAGTGAACACTGAAGCTTTCTTT

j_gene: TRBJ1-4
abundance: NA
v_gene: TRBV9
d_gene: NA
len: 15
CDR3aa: CASSLGTSQGEKLFF
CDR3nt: TGTGCCAGCAGCCTTGGGACAAGCCAGGGTGAAAAACTGTTTTTT

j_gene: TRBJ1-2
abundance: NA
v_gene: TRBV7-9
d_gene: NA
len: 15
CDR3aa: CSSSLSRDRFYGYTF
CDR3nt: TGTTCCAGCAGCTTGTCCAGAGACAGATTCTATGGCTACACCTTC

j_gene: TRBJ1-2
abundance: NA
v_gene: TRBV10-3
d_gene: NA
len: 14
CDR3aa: CAISTGREGYGYTF
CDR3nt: TGTGCCATCAGTACAGGCCGGGAGGGCTATGGCTACACCTTC

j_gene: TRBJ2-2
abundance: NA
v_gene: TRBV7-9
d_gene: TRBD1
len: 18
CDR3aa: CASSTRIQGFANTGELFF
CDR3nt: TGTGCCAGCAGCACCCGCATACAGGGGTTTGCGAACACCGGGGAGCTGTTTTTT

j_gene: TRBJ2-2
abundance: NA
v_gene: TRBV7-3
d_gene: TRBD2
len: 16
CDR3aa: CASSLSGIAGTGELFF
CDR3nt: TGTGCCAGCAGCTTAAGTGGGATAGCGGGTACCGGGGAGCTGTTTTTT

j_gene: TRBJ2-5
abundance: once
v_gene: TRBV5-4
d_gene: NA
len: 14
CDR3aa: CASRLQDLQETQYF
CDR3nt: TGTGCCAGCAGATTACAGGACCTTCAAGAGACCCAGTACTTC

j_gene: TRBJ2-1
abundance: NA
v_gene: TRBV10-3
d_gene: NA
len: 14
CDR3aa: CAISEDQGGNEQFF
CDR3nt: TGTGCCATCAGTGAAGATCAGGGTGGCAATGAGCAGTTCTTC

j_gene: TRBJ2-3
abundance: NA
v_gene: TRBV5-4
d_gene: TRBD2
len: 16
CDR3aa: CASSLGGAGGTDTQYF
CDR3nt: TGTGCCAGCAGCCTGGGGGGAGCGGGGGGCACAGATACGCAGTATTTT

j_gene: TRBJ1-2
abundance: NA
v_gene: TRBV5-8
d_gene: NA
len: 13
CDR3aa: CASSFRGGYGYTF
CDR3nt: TGTGCCAGCAGCTTTCGGGGTGGCTATGGCTACACCTTC

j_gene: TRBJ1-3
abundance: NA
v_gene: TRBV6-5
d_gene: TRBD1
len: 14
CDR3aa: CASSEYRGDHTIYF
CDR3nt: TGTGCCAGCAGTGAATACAGGGGGGATCACACCATATATTTT

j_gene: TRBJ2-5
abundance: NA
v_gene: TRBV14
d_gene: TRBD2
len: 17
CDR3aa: CASSQGRLAGVQETQYF
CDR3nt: TGTGCCAGCAGCCAAGGCCGGCTAGCGGGAGTACAAGAGACCCAGTACTTC

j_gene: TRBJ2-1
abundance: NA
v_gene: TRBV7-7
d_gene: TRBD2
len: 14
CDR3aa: CASSESGLAHEQFF
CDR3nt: TGTGCCAGCAGCGAATCCGGACTAGCCCATGAGCAGTTCTTC

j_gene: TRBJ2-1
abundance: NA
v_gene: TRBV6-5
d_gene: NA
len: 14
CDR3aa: CASSYIDRHNEQFF
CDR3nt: TGTGCCAGCAGTTATATCGACAGACACAATGAGCAGTTCTTC

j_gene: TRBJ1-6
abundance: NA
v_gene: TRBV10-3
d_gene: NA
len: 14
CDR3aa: CAISLQVGNSPLHF
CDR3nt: TGTGCCATCAGCTTACAGGTTGGGAATTCACCCCTCCACTTT

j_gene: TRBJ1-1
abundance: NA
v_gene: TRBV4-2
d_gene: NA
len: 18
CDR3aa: CASSHNGPGGGLNTEAFF
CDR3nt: TGTGCCAGCAGCCACAACGGACCAGGAGGAGGGCTGAACACTGAAGCTTTCTTT

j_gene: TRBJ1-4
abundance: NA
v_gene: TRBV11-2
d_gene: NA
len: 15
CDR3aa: CASSPRGGVDEKLFF
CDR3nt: TGTGCCAGCAGCCCAAGGGGGGGCGTTGATGAAAAACTGTTTTTT

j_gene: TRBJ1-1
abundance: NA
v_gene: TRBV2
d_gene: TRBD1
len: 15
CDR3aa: CASSPTWTGNTEAFF
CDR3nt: TGTGCCAGCAGTCCTACCTGGACAGGGAACACTGAAGCTTTCTTT

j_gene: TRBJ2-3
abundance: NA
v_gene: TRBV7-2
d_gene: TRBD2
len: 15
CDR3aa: CASRGAGGPPHTQYF
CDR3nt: TGTGCCAGCAGGGGAGCGGGGGGCCCCCCCCATACGCAGTATTTT

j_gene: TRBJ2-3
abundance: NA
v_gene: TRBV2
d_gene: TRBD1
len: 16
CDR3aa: CASSLRTGGETDTQYF
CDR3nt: TGTGCCAGCAGTCTAAGGACAGGGGGCGAAACAGATACGCAGTATTTT

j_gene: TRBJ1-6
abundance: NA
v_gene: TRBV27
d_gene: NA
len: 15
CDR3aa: CASSLYISSNSPLHF
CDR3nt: TGTGCCAGCAGTTTATACATTTCTTCGAATTCACCCCTCCACTTT

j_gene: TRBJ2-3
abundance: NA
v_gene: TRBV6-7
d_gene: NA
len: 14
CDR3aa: CASPGTNQTDTQYF
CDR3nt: TGTGCCAGCCCGGGGACAAATCAGACAGATACGCAGTATTTT

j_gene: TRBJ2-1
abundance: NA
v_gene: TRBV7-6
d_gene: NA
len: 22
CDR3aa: CASSLRVFIREHGDTQYNEQFF
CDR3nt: TGTGCCAGCAGCTTAAGGGTATTTATCCGGGAACACGGGGACACTCAATACAATGAGCAGTTCTTC

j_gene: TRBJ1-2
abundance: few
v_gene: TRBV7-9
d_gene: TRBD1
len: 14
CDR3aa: CASSYGTGGGGYTF
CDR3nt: TGTGCCAGCAGCTACGGGACAGGCGGTGGTGGCTACACCTTC

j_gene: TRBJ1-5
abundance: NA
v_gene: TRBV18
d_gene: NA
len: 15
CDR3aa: CASSPQGDSNQPQHF
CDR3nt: TGTGCCAGCTCACCACAGGGGGATAGCAATCAGCCCCAGCATTTT

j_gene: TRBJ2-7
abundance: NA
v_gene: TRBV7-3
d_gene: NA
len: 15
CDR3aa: CASSSSGGSRDEQYF
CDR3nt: TGTGCCAGCAGCTCATCAGGGGGGTCTAGGGACGAGCAGTACTTC

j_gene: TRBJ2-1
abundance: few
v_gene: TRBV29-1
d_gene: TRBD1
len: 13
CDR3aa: CSVGTGSYNEQFF
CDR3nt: TGCAGCGTTGGGACAGGCTCCTACAATGAGCAGTTCTTC

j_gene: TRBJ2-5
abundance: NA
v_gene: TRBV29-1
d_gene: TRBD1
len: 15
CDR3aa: CSVFIGTGVVETQYF
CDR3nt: TGCAGCGTTTTTATTGGGACAGGGGTTGTAGAGACCCAGTACTTC

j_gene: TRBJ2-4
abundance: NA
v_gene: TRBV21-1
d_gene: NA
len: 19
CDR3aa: CASSNIPGQERLAKNIQYF
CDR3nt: TGTGCCAGCAGTAATATCCCGGGACAGGAACGCTTAGCCAAAAACATTCAGTACTTC

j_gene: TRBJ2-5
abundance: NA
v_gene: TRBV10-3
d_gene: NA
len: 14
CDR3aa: CAISGNSPRETQYF
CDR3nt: TGTGCCATCAGCGGAAACTCACCTAGGGAGACCCAGTACTTC

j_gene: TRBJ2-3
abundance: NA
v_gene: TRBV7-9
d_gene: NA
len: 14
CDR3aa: CATDNSGSGCEQYF
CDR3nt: TGTGCCACCGATAATAGCGGATCCGGTTGCGAGCAGTATTTT

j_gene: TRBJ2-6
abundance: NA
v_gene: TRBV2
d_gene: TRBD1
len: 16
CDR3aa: CASSARTGSGANVLTF
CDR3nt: TGTGCCAGCAGTGCCAGGACAGGGTCTGGGGCCAACGTCCTGACTTTC

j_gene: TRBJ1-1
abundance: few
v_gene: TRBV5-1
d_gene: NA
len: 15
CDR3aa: CASSFGQSMNTEAFF
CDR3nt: TGCGCCAGCAGCTTTGGACAGTCCATGAACACTGAAGCTTTCTTT

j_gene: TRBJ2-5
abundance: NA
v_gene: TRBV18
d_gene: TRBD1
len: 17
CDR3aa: CASSPRVWDRGSETQYF
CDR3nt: TGTGCCAGCTCACCACGGGTCTGGGACAGGGGGTCAGAGACCCAGTACTTC

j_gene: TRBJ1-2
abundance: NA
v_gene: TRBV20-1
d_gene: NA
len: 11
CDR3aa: CSAQMGAGYTF
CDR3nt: TGCAGTGCCCAGATGGGGGCCGGCTACACCTTC

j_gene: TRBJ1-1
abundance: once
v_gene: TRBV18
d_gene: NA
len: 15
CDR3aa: CASSPGAVRGTEAFF
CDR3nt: TGTGCCAGCTCACCGGGGGCGGTTCGGGGCACTGAAGCTTTCTTT

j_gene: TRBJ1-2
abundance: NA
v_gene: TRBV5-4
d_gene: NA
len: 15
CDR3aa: CASSLDYRQRYGYTF
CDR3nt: TGTGCCAGCAGCTTGGACTACCGACAGAGATATGGCTACACCTTC

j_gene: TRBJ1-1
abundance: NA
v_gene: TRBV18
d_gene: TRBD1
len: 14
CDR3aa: CASSGTGQRDEAFF
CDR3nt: TGTGCCAGCTCGGGGACAGGGCAGAGGGATGAAGCTTTCTTT

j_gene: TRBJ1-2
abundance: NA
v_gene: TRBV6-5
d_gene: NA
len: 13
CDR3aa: CATLPGAGYGYTF
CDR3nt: TGTGCCACCCTTCCAGGGGCAGGCTATGGCTACACCTTC

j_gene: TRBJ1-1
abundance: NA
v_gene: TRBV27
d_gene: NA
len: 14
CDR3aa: CASNPRAGNTEAFF
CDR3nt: TGTGCCAGCAATCCCAGGGCCGGGAACACTGAAGCTTTCTTT

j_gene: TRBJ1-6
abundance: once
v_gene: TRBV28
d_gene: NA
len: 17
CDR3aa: CASSQGGARSYNSPLHF
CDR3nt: TGTGCCAGCAGCCAAGGGGGGGCGAGGTCCTATAATTCACCCCTCCACTTT

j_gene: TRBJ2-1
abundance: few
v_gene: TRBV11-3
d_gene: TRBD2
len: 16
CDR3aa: CASSLEGTRAGDEQFF
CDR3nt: TGTGCCAGCAGCTTAGAGGGGACTAGGGCAGGTGATGAGCAGTTCTTC

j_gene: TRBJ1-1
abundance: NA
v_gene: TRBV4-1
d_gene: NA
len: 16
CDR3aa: CASSQDPGRSNKEAFF
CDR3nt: TGCGCCAGCAGCCAAGACCCCGGGAGGTCGAATAAAGAAGCTTTCTTT

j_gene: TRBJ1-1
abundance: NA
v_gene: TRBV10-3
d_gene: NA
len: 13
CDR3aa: CAISPTRDTEAFF
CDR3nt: TGTGCCATCAGCCCTACCCGGGACACTGAAGCTTTCTTT

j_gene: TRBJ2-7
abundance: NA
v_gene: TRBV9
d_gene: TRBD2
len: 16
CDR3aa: CASSGTSGGSSYEQYF
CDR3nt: TGTGCCAGCAGCGGGACTAGCGGGGGGTCCTCCTACGAGCAGTACTTC

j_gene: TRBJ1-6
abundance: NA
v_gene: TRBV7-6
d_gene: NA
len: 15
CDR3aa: CASSLSQGTGSPLHF
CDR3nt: TGTGCCAGCAGCTTATCCCAGGGAACGGGTTCACCCCTCCACTTT

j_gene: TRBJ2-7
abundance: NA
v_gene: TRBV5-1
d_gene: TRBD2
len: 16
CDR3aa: CASSLWRGGSSYEQYF
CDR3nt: TGCGCCAGCAGCTTGTGGCGGGGGGGGAGCTCCTACGAGCAGTACTTC

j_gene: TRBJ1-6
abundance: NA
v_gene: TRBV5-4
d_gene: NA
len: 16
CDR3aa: CASSPQGSLSNSPLHF
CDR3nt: TGTGCCAGCAGCCCACAGGGATCCCTATCGAATTCACCCCTCCACTTT